The 25 T cell receptor beta chains presented below share a single source sample, sequenced in a study of T cells in localized non-small cell lung cancer. Measured with immunoSEQ multiplex PCR; TCRdb has only the in-frame clones, and not every one. The sample records roughly 34,000 clones, roughly 90% being singletons. Sequenced here: peripheral blood mononuclear cells, sampled before any cancer treatment. Receptor source: a man aged 35-75 years with stage III lung adenocarcinoma.

The chain has TRBV7-3 and TRBJ2-7; D is unresolved. V was pared by 4 bases and J by 6 bases, with 10 bases between. Germline CDR1 reads SGHTA; CDR2 reads FQGTGA. The CDR3 has 12 residues. The CDR3 is CASSYPAGEQYF. The CDR3, as DNA: TGTGCCAGCAGCTACCCGGCCGGCGAGCAGTACTTC.

The chain couples TRBV7-6 to TRBJ2-7; D call uncertain. Germline V gene lookup returns CDR1 SGHVS and CDR2 FNYEAQ. This CDR3 contains 13 residues. V shed 4 bases and J shed 5 bases, with 12 bases lying between them. CDR3 sequence (DNA): TGTGCCAGCAGCTCCCCGAGTGGGAACGAGCAGTACTTC. It is translated as CASSSPSGNEQYF.

The genes are TRBV4-1 and TRBJ2-7; unclear D gene. The V gene's germline CDR1 is MGHRA and CDR2 YSYEKL. The CDR3 is made up of 18 amino acids. V was trimmed by 0 bases and J by 6 bases, leaving 24 bases between them. CDR3 in amino acids: CASSQDFFFVRATAEQYF. The CDR3 bases are TGCGCCAGCAGCCAAGATTTCTTTTTTGTGCGTGCCACCGCCGAGCAGTACTTC.

The chain combines TRBV4-2 with TRBJ2-5; 8 bases are a match to TRBD1. CDR3 size: 16 residues. Looked up from germline, CDR1 is LGHNA and CDR2 is YNFKEQ. Trimming took 4 bases from V and 2 from J; bases not matched to a gene: 9. The CDR3 sequence: CASSPNRGLNQETQYF. The CDR3 DNA follows: TGTGCCAGCAGCCCGAACAGGGGGTTAAATCAAGAGACCCAGTACTTC.

The chain carries TRBV7-9 and TRBJ2-3; TRBD2 matches 9 bases. Germline V gene data show CDR1 as SEHNR and CDR2 as FQNEAQ (reference sequence). The V segment lost 3 bases and the J segment 4 bases; nucleotides outside the gene matches: 11. CDR3 length: 17 amino acids. The CDR3 DNA is TGTGCCAGCAGCTTTAGTAAAGCTAGCGGGGCACCAGATACGCAGTATTTT. It specifies CASSFSKASGAPDTQYF. Based on the CDR3 plus reference TRBV7-9 and TRBJ2-3, the full variable domain is DTGVSQNPRHKITKRGQNVTFRCDPISEHNRLYWYRQTLGQGPEFLTYFQNEAQLEKSRLLSDRFSAERPKGSFSTLEIQRTEQGDSAMYLCASSFSKASGAPDTQYFGPGTRLTVL.

The rearrangement uses TRBV23-1 and TRBJ1-1, with D unclear. TRBV23-1 qualifies as an ORF whose function is uncertain. Between the trimmed V and J ends, which lost 0 bases and 1 base, there was a span of 6 bases. This CDR3 has 14 residues. CDR3 nucleotide sequence: TGCGCCAGCAGTCAATCCGGCCAGAACACTGAAGCTTTCTTT. Its translation: CASSQSGQNTEAFF.

This clone has just one count. The genes are TRBV27 and TRBJ1-4; weak D call: TRBD1 (5 bases). The CDR3 runs to 15 residues. V shed 5 bases and J shed 8 bases, with 18 bases lying between them. CDR1 MNHEY and CDR2 SMNVEV come from the germline V gene (reference sequence). The CDR3: CASSTPGTRPEKLFF. Written as DNA, the CDR3 is TGTGCCAGCAGTACACCCGGGACTCGGCCCGAAAAACTGTTTTTT.

This chain joins TRBV2 and TRBJ1-1; possibly TRBD1 for D (5 bases). Germline assignment: CDR1 SNHLY and CDR2 FYNNEI. The CDR3 loop spans 15 amino acids. Trimming removed 7 bases from V and 1 base from J, with 16 bases in between. The CDR3 protein is CASNNGGAPNTEAFF. DNA of the CDR3: TGTGCCAGCAATAACGGCGGGGCTCCGAACACTGAAGCTTTCTTT.

The CDR3 region has the DNA TGTGCCAGCAGCCAAAACAGGGGAGACAACGAAAAACTGTTTTTT. Protein product: CASSQNRGDNEKLFF. This chain joins TRBV4-2 and TRBJ1-4, with 7 bases that match TRBD1. CDR3 length: 15 amino acids. The germline CDR1 and CDR2 sequences are LGHNA and YNFKEQ. J lost 8 bases, V lost 2 bases, and 8 bases had no gene match.

CDR3 amino acids: CASSLEGADSYEQYF. The CDR3, as DNA: TGTGCCAGCAGCTTGGAGGGCGCAGACTCCTACGAGCAGTACTTC. The rearrangement links TRBV5-5 to TRBJ2-7; D is unclear. CDR3 size: 15 residues. V gave up 0 bases and J gave up 0 bases, with 10 bases separating them. Looked up from germline, CDR1 is SGHKS and CDR2 is YYEKEE (reference sequence).

V usage is TRBV7-6 and J usage is TRBJ1-1, with D possibly matching TRBD1 (5 bases). V lost 0 bases and J 0 bases, leaving 5 bases between the germline ends. This CDR3 region has 14 residues. Germline V CDR1 and CDR2: SGHVS, FNYEAQ. The CDR3 spells CASSLAGLNTEAFF. The CDR3 coding sequence is TGTGCCAGCAGCTTAGCGGGGCTGAACACTGAAGCTTTCTTT.

V usage is TRBV12-5 and J usage is TRBJ1-1, with a weak D call TRBD1 (5 bases). Germline values: CDR1 LGHNT, CDR2 FRNRAP. The CDR3 totals 13 residues. Trimming removed 5 bases at V and 0 bases at J, with 7 bases between. The CDR3: CASGETVNTEAFF. The DNA for the CDR3 is TGTGCTAGTGGTGAGACAGTGAACACTGAAGCTTTCTTT. Drawing the rest from reference TRBV12-5 and TRBJ1-1, the complete variable domain is DARVTQTPRHKVTEMGQEVTMRCQPILGHNTVFWYRQTMMQGLELLAYFRNRAPLDDSGMPKDRFSAEMPDATLATLKIQPSEPRDSAVYFCASGETVNTEAFFGQGTRLTVV.

This chain connects TRBV11-2 to TRBJ2-1; 11 nucleotides agree with TRBD2. This CDR3 spans 19 amino acids. The ends lost 1 base at V and 10 bases at J; junction bases unmatched: 18. Germline CDR1 is SGHAT and CDR2 is FQNNGV. In nucleotides, the CDR3 is TGTGCCAGCAGCTTAGTCCCTTTGACCCTAGCGGGGGGACTCGTGGAGCAGTTCTTC. This translates into CASSLVPLTLAGGLVEQFF.

V gene TRBV7-8 combines with J gene TRBJ2-1; D is unclear. Trimming removed 0 bases from V and 7 bases from J, with 13 bases in between. Germline CDR1 reads SGHVS; CDR2 reads FQNEAQ. CDR3 length: 15 amino acids. The CDR3 DNA follows: TGTGCCAGCAGCTTAGCGCTGTCAGACACGAATGAGCAGTTCTTC. Translating it yields CASSLALSDTNEQFF.

The chain links TRBV19 to TRBJ1-5, with D tentatively TRBD1 (5 bases). Germline loops: CDR1 LNHDA, CDR2 SQIVND (reference sequence). The CDR3 consists of 19 residues. V dropped 6 bases and J dropped 3 bases, with 27 bases sitting between them. The CDR3 nucleotides read TGTGCCAGTAGGAGATCCGCCCTGGATGGCGGGGGTCACAATCAGCCCCAGCATTTT. This translates into CASRRSALDGGGHNQPQHF. The entire variable domain, with the rest obtained from reference TRBV19 and TRBJ1-5, is as follows: DGGITQSPKYLFRKEGQNVTLSCEQNLNHDAMYWYRQDPGQGLRLIYYSQIVNDFQKGDIAEGYSVSREKKESFPLTVTSAQKNPTAFYLCASRRSALDGGGHNQPQHFGDGTRLSIL.

This chain uses TRBV6-6 with TRBJ2-1; 10 nucleotides agree with TRBD2. The CDR3 has 16 residues. J was trimmed by 6 bases and V by 2 bases; bases with no gene match: 7. Germline V gives CDR1 MNHNY, CDR2 SVGAGI (reference sequence). The CDR3 protein is CASSYQIAGGLNEQFF. The CDR3 DNA is TGTGCCAGCAGTTACCAAATAGCGGGGGGACTCAATGAGCAGTTCTTC.

The V and J genes are TRBV19 and TRBJ1-5; D is possibly TRBD1 (5 bases). This CDR3 has 19 amino acids. Between the trimmed V and J ends, which lost 1 base and 4 bases, there was a span of 23 bases. Germline CDR1 is LNHDA and CDR2 is SQIVND (reference sequence). Here the CDR3 DNA reads TGTGCCAGTAGTATAGTGCGGTTCGGGGGACCGAGTTGGAATCAGCCCCAGCATTTT. Translating gives CASSIVRFGGPSWNQPQHF.

The chain uses TRBV7-8 and TRBJ2-1, with 7 nucleotides matching TRBD2. There are 15 residues in the CDR3. After removal of 6 bases from V and 4 bases from J, the junction contained 9 bases not matched to a gene. Per germline, CDR1 SGHVS and CDR2 FQNEAQ. Here the CDR3 DNA reads TGTGCCAGCAGGGCCGCTAGCGGTGGATACAATGAGCAGTTCTTC. Translating it yields CASRAASGGYNEQFF.

The CDR3 coding sequence is TGCGCCAGCAGCCCTAATGTCGGGACAGGGTCCGGTGAGCAGTACTTC. Its protein is CASSPNVGTGSGEQYF. The V call is TRBV4-1, the J call TRBJ2-7; 9 bases align to TRBD1. CDR3 size: 16 residues. Germline CDR1 and CDR2: MGHRA and YSYEKL. J lost 7 bases, V lost 4 bases, and 14 bases had no gene match.

The chain employs TRBV2 and TRBJ2-1; D perhaps matches TRBD1 (6 bases). Germline lookup yields CDR1 SNHLY and CDR2 FYNNEI. The CDR3 runs 12 residues. Between the trimmed V and J ends, which lost 4 bases and 7 bases, there was a span of 8 bases. This CDR3 is CASSAQGNEQFF. For the CDR3, the DNA is TGTGCCAGCAGTGCCCAGGGGAATGAGCAGTTCTTC.

The gene calls are TRBV10-1 and TRBJ2-1, with D uncertain. CDR3 length: 15 amino acids. With 4 bases removed from V and 3 bases from J, the gap between germline ends came to 13 bases. The germline CDR1 and CDR2 sequences are WNHNN and SYGVQD (reference sequence). The CDR3: CASSGSFSNYNEQFF. The CDR3 DNA is TGCGCCAGCAGTGGCTCCTTCTCCAACTACAATGAGCAGTTCTTC.

V usage is TRBV9 and J usage is TRBJ1-6; 7 nucleotides agree with TRBD1. V dropped 3 bases and J dropped 0; count of bases not matched to a gene: 3. This CDR3 has 16 residues. Germline V CDR1 and CDR2: SGDLS, YYNGEE. The CDR3 reads CASSEDRSSYNSPLHF. CDR3 DNA sequence: TGTGCCAGCAGCGAGGACAGGAGCTCCTATAATTCACCCCTCCACTTT.

This clone has only a few counts. The chain uses TRBV6-5 and TRBJ2-1; 9 positions agree with TRBD1. The CDR3 spans 15 residues. Germline V gives CDR1 MNHEY, CDR2 SVGAGI. Trimming cost V 4 bases and J 10 bases; bases outside gene matches: 11. CDR3 bases: TGTGCCAGCAGTTGGGGGGGACAGGGCTTTGGCGAGCAGTTCTTC. Encoded protein: CASSWGGQGFGEQFF.

This clone has only one observation. This rearrangement joins TRBV6-6 to TRBJ2-3; D perhaps matches TRBD2 (6 bases). CDR1 is MNHNY and CDR2 is SVGAGI in the germline V gene (reference sequence). CDR3 size: 15 residues. V gave up 2 bases and J gave up 0 bases, with 9 bases separating them. The CDR3 DNA sequence: TGTGCCAGCAGTTACCGCGGGGTGAGCACAGATACGCAGTATTTT. Translated, it gives CASSYRGVSTDTQYF.

The chain has TRBV5-4 and TRBJ2-5; D is uncertain. Trimming removed 0 bases at V and 3 bases at J, with 0 bases between. The germline CDR1 and CDR2 sequences are SGHNT and YYREEE (reference sequence). The length of the CDR3 is 11 residues. CDR3 amino acids: CASSLEETQYF. The CDR3 DNA follows: TGTGCCAGCAGCTTGGAAGAGACCCAGTACTTC.